The sequence of this T cell receptor (beta chain) was determined in a study of a mutant IDH1 vaccine in newly diagnosed glioma (dated by TCRdb to about 2021). As for the study more broadly: Eight vaccinations were administered to patients in weeks 1, 3, 5, 7, 11, 15, 19 and 23, corresponding to visits V03 through V10. The approximately 29 treated patients were around 62% male and 37.5% female, with a mean age of around 40 years. Vaccination started 4-6 weeks after radiotherapy alone, or was given together with temozolomide cycles in the groups whose treatment included chemotherapy. Peripheral blood was drawn at six visits: V03 (baseline), V05, V07, V10, V12 and V13. For exploratory analyses, longitudinal TCRB deep sequencing was carried out in about 25 treated patients wherever samples were available. Prior to enrollment, patients had been given standard therapy consisting of radiotherapy alone, temozolomide alone, or radiochemotherapy with temozolomide, with the combination given to most patients. Overall results and qualifications from the work: Selection of PBMC samples for TCRB deep sequencing was based on availability. The authors noted that analyses of patient blood samples could not be reproduced because of sample limitations. Pseudoprogression appeared unrelated to alterations in the top peripheral T cell clonotypes detected by TCRB sequencing. Immune responses induced by the vaccine were seen in approximately 93% of patients across multiple MHC alleles.

What the time point label conveys for this sample: week 5, during vaccination. Every vaccine dose consisted of 300 ug of a 20-mer mutant IDH1 peptide in Montanide, administered subcutaneously together with topical imiquimod. The donors had newly diagnosed IDH1-mutant astrocytomas of WHO grade 3 or 4 that showed loss of nuclear ATRX. The samples were drawn from NOA16, a multicentre, single-arm, open-label phase I trial in Germany that tested a mutant IDH1 peptide vaccine in humans for the first time. Genomic DNA for TCRB sequencing was isolated from EDTA blood with the DNeasy Blood and Tissue Kit. The protocol used for the library was the immunoSEQ multiplex PCR assay. Rearranged TCR beta chain sequences were amplified with the hsTCRB Kit following the manufacturer's protocol. An Illumina MiSeq was used to sequence the TCRB libraries. Processing in the source paper ran as follows. The kit vendor's proprietary platform handled demultiplexing, trimming and gene mapping. The source is immuneACCESS, and TCRdb retained only in-frame sequences with V and J called. Part of the clones is not carried over; for the studies checked, unresolved V genes explain less than half of this, and the remainder is unexplained. The D gene and trimming were derived from the DNA, and the V and J assignments and clone size from that table. The table for this sample lists approximately 25,000 clones; 77% of them were counted only once. The biggest ten clones account for roughly 10% of the sample.

In the case of this clone: What antigen it recognizes has not been identified. Base-call qualities are not available, and no considerably larger clone is one nucleotide away.

The clonotype originates from a middle-aged man with glioma. Sequencing was performed on PBMCs, taken from a glioma patient whose treatment included an IDH1 peptide vaccine.

The CDR3 amino acid sequence is: CATRKPGLAGAEQFF. The bases are TGTGCCACGAGAAAACCGGGACTAGCGGGAGCTGAGCAGTTCTTC. The chain links TRBV27 with TRBJ2-1, and TRBD2 matches 14 of the central bases. Inclusive of the bounding cysteine and phenylalanine, the CDR3 is 15 residues long. Only the CDR3 DNA stays, 45 bases, in frame from base 1. V and J are trimmed by 10 bases and 9 bases, and the gene matches miss 11 bases of the junction. The germline V gene (reference sequence) supplies CDR1 MNHEY and CDR2 SMNVEV.